By share, the clone carrying this T cell receptor beta chain ranks as medium-sized. This record comes from a study of neurological immune-mediated disorders. Per the germline V gene, CDR1 is MNHEY and CDR2 is SVGAGI. V was pared by 2 bases and J by 6 bases, with 20 bases between. The CDR3 runs to 16 residues. 5'RACE with 10-nucleotide random UMIs generated the cDNA. Over 180 million TCR-beta sequences from 15-18 subjects were obtained in each sequencing run. MiXCR was run by TCRdb on the 5' RACE reads, yielding one entry per CDR3 protein. The table shows some 30,000 distinct CDR3 sequences, with approximately 5.2% occurring only once.

Source material: CD4+ T cells from blood. This TCR came from a woman between 50 and 59 years old in good health. This sequence joins TRBV6-5 and TRBJ2-7, with D perhaps matching TRBD1 (5 bases). The CDR3 is CASSYGVQGWLGEQYF. Written as DNA, the CDR3 is TGTGCCAGCAGTTACGGGGTTCAGGGATGGTTAGGCGAGCAGTACTTC.